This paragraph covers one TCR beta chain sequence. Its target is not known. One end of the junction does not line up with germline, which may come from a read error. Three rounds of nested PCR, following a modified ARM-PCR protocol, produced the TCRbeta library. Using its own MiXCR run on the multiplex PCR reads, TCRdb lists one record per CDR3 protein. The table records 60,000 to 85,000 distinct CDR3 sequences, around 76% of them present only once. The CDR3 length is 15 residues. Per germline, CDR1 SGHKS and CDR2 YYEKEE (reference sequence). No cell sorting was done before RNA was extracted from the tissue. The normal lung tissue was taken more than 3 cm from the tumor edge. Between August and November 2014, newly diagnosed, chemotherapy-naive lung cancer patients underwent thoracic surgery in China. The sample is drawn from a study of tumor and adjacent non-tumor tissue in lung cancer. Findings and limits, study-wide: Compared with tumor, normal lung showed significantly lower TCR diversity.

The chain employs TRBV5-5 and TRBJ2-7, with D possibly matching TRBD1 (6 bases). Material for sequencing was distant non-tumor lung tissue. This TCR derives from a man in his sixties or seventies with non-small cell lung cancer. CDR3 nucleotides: TGTGCTAGCAGGTTGGCTGGGACAATTGCCTACGAGCAGTACTTC. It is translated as CASRLAGTIAYEQYF.